This T cell receptor (beta chain) derives from a study of lymphopenia after photon versus proton radiotherapy (dated by TCRdb to 2018 to 2020). Regarding the study in general: The study compared the immunological effects of photon versus proton radiation therapy in patients with gastrointestinal tumors who developed high-grade lymphopenia. The goal of the study was to describe how the two radiation modalities differ in their effects on the immune system. The cohort included approximately 18 patients with gastrointestinal tumors who developed lymphopenia after receiving either photon or proton therapy. General study outcomes and caveats: Across the cohort, an inverse correlation was found between a larger post-nadir drop in TCR diversity and overall survival time among patients who died. During treatment, patients who received photon therapy lost naive T cells and TCR diversity and gained effector/memory populations, whereas patients who received proton therapy remained relatively stable. After the lymphocyte count nadir, oligoclonal expansion, especially of CD8+ Temra cells, was observed in photon-treated repertoires, and the drop in diversity was driven by this expansion. The survival association was assessed only in patients who died, and the authors presented better survival with proton therapy as a possibility rather than a demonstrated result.

The library relied on the immunoSEQ multiplex PCR assay. Deep sequencing of rearranged TCR beta loci, alongside multiparametric flow cytometry, was used to profile T cell repertoires. TCRdb carries this immuneACCESS record with in-frame sequences only. Its versions omit some clonotypes, under half of them owing to an unresolved V gene in the studies checked, with the rest unexplained. The table for this sample lists approximately 35,000 clones; 85% to 90% of them were counted only once. The ten largest clones capture less than 7% of the sample. About this clone itself: It has no known antigen specificity. The sample holds no much larger clone one base away, and base qualities are not on file.

Sequenced here: peripheral blood, sampled from a patient treated with photon-based radiotherapy. This TCR was sampled from a woman in her 50s with pancreatic cancer.

Read as DNA, the sequence is TGTGCCAGCAGCAGACAGGGAACCTACGAGCAGTACTTC. Its protein product is CASSRQGTYEQYF. The rearrangement combines TRBV9 with TRBJ2-7; TRBD1 aligns with 7 central bases. The germline V gene specifies SGDLS as CDR1 and YYNGEE as CDR2. Trimmed from V: 4 bases; trimmed from J: 2 bases; junction bases lacking a gene match: 3. The CDR3 numbers 13 residues from cysteine through phenylalanine. CDR3 DNA is the only sequence kept; it has 39 bases, read in frame from the first base. The CDR3, completed at both ends by the reference TRBV9 and TRBJ2-7 genes, gives the full variable domain DSGVTQTPKHLITATGQRVTLRCSPRSGDLSVYWYQQSLDQGLQFLIQYYNGEERAKGNILERFSAQQFPDLHSELNLSSLELGDSALYFCASSRQGTYEQYFGPGTRLTVT.